A single sample gave rise to the 6 T cell receptor beta chains below, sequenced in a study of neurological immune-mediated disorders. TCRdb reprocessed the 5' RACE reads with MiXCR, giving one entry per CDR3 protein. The table records 80,000 or so distinct CDR3 sequences, roughly 9% of them present only once. What was sequenced was PBMCs. Receptors were obtained from a man aged 45-65 years in good health.

This clonotype was picked up one time. The chain uses TRBV6-5 and TRBJ2-3; 11 bases agree with TRBD2. The CDR3 contains 18 residues. Trimming took 6 bases from V and 9 from J; bases not matched to a gene: 20. Germline V CDR1 and CDR2: MNHEY, SVGAGI. CDR3 DNA: TGTGCCAGCAGCCCATCGCCGACTAGCGGGGAGCCTAGGGGCACGCAGTATTTT. Its protein product is CASSPSPTSGEPRGTQYF.

This clonotype has a count of ten or more. V is TRBV20-1 and J is TRBJ2-1, with a weak D call TRBD2 (6 bases). CDR1 and CDR2 (germline): DFQATT, SNEGSKA (reference sequence). The CDR3 spans 13 residues. Trimming stripped 8 bases from V and 5 bases from J, with 16 bases between. The CDR3 bases are TGCAGTACCCGGAGGGCCAGCGACAATGAGCAGTTCTTC. Residues: CSTRRASDNEQFF.

This clonotype was seen many times. The chain joins TRBV9 to TRBJ2-1; D is ambiguous. Deletions cut 4 bases from V and 4 bases from J, with 6 bases between. Germline CDR1 is SGDLS and CDR2 is YYNGEE. The CDR3 totals 12 residues. CDR3 nucleotides: TGTGCCAGCAGCCCCAGTTACAATGAGCAGTTCTTC. This translates into CASSPSYNEQFF.

The table lists this clonotype with many counts. V gene TRBV7-2 combines with J gene TRBJ2-7, with no clear D. V dropped 4 bases and J dropped 12 bases, with 13 bases sitting between them. The CDR3 runs to 11 residues. The germline gives CDR1 SGHTA, CDR2 FQGNSA. As DNA, the CDR3 is TGTGCCAGCAGCTCCGGAATATTTCGGTACTTC. Translation: CASSSGIFRYF. Full variable domain (missing parts from reference TRBV7-2 and TRBJ2-7): GAGVSQSPSNKVTEKGKDVELRCDPISGHTALYWYRQSLGQGLEFLIYFQGNSAPDKSGLPSDRFSAERTGGSVSTLTIQRTQQEDSAVYLCASSSGIFRYFGPGTRLTVT.

In this sample, this clonotype turned up many times. The chain combines TRBV10-3 with TRBJ2-1; D is unclear. Germline V gives CDR1 ENHRY, CDR2 SYGVKD. The CDR3 spans 12 residues. The V gene lost 6 bases and the J gene lost 8 bases, with 11 bases spanning the gap. The CDR3 region is CAIRGRTDEQFF. The DNA of the CDR3 is TGTGCCATCAGGGGAAGAACCGATGAGCAGTTCTTC.

This clonotype appeared many times. The V and J genes are TRBV7-9 and TRBJ2-7; 7 positions match TRBD1. J lost 6 bases, V lost 2 bases, and 10 bases had no gene match. In germline, CDR1 is SEHNR, CDR2 FQNEAQ (reference sequence). The CDR3 has 15 residues. CDR3 in amino acids: CASSLKDRKIGEQYF. Here the CDR3 DNA reads TGTGCCAGCAGCTTAAAGGACAGGAAGATCGGCGAGCAGTACTTC.